Detailed here is one T cell receptor (beta chain). This specimen belongs to a study of blood T cell repertoires in COVID-19. Study-wide background: Sources were T cells, B-cell-depleted T cells, or PBMCs; the material itself was cDNA or gDNA.

In the original processing: How many nucleated cells were present was estimated from reference gene primer amplification. The method was immunoSEQ multiplex PCR; TCRdb's version includes in-frame clones alone and lacks a portion of them. Clonal size and the V and J genes are those of that table, whereas D and trimming came from the DNA. Here the sample spans roughly 280,000 clones, 88% being singletons. Germline values: CDR1 SQVTM, CDR2 ANQGSEA. The V and J ends lost 3 bases and 2 bases, in that order; junction bases with no gene match: 4. This CDR3 has 14 amino acids. Participants' reported clinical history set cohort assignment. Cohort 3 recovery required two negative PCRs, clearance, or symptom resolution.

Sequenced input: PBMCs or T cells enriched from blood (not recorded which). The source of this sequence is a woman between 45 and 65 years old who had recovered from COVID-19. This chain connects TRBV29-1 to TRBJ2-1; TRBD2 matches 7 bases. This CDR3 reads CSVDSREAYNEQFF. In DNA, the CDR3 is TGCAGCGTTGATAGTCGGGAGGCCTACAATGAGCAGTTCTTC.